Following are 23 T cell receptor beta chains from one sample sequenced in a study of early T cells in non-severe SARS-CoV-2 infection. TCRdb reprocessed the 5' RACE reads via MiXCR and lists one record per CDR3 protein. The table has about 27,000 distinct CDR3 sequences, 2.9% seen once. Sequenced input: whole blood. These receptors all stem from an adult who was a healthcare worker with PCR-confirmed SARS-CoV-2 infection or an uninfected control (not recorded which).

This clonotype has a count of ten or more. The chain is built from TRBV6-5 and TRBJ1-6; 8 nucleotides match TRBD1. The CDR3 length is 15 residues. Germline V gene lookup returns CDR1 MNHEY and CDR2 SVGAGI. V gave up 4 bases and J gave up 7 bases; unmatched junction bases: 6. The CDR3 loop is CASSWTGPRNSPLHF. CDR3 in DNA: TGTGCCAGCAGTTGGACAGGGCCCAGGAATTCACCCCTCCACTTT.

This clonotype was detected ten times or more. The rearrangement joins TRBV10-1 to TRBJ1-1; D possibly corresponds to TRBD1 (6 bases). CDR3 size: 14 residues. V dropped 2 bases and J dropped 6 bases, with 13 bases sitting between them. CDR1 WNHNN and CDR2 SYGVQD come from the germline V gene (reference sequence). This CDR3 reads CASSEGSGASEAFF. CDR3 DNA: TGCGCCAGCAGTGAGGGGTCGGGGGCCTCTGAAGCTTTCTTT.

This clonotype occurred many times. This chain links TRBV12-3 or TRBV12-4 with TRBJ2-3, with TRBD2 matching over 8 bases. This CDR3 is built from 15 residues. J gave up 2 bases and V 6 bases, and 7 bases lay outside the gene matches. The CDR3 spells CASSSGGGDTDTQYF. As DNA, the CDR3 is TGTGCCAGCAGCTCCGGGGGGGGTGACACAGATACGCAGTATTTT.

In its sample, this clonotype ranks as medium-sized. V usage is TRBV5-4 and J usage is TRBJ2-1; 7 nucleotides match TRBD2. The CDR3 sequence is 16 residues long. The germline V gene encodes CDR1 SGHNT and CDR2 YYREEE (reference sequence). J was trimmed by 2 bases and V by 2 bases; bases with no gene match: 7. CDR3 DNA sequence: TGTGCCAGCAGCTTCTCTAGCGGAGGCGCCTACAATGAGCAGTTCTTC. This gives the protein CASSFSSGGAYNEQFF.

This clonotype was counted at least ten times. This chain joins TRBV12-5 and TRBJ1-1; D not resolved. With 2 bases removed from V and 0 bases from J, the gap between germline ends came to 19 bases. The CDR3 contains 18 residues. The germline V gene encodes CDR1 LGHNT and CDR2 FRNRAP. The CDR3 loop reads CASGLLGLGSSMNTEAFF. CDR3 DNA: TGTGCTAGTGGTTTGCTTGGCCTTGGTAGTTCCATGAACACTGAAGCTTTCTTT.

This clonotype was counted ten times or more. V usage is TRBV6-6 and J usage is TRBJ1-2, with TRBD1 matching over 7 bases. The CDR3 is 15 amino acids. The ends lost 4 bases at V and 6 bases at J; junction bases unmatched: 11. Germline CDR1 and CDR2: MNHNY and SVGAGI (reference sequence). The CDR3 is CASSSTGERSDGYTF. CDR3 DNA sequence: TGTGCCAGCAGTTCAACAGGGGAACGCTCGGATGGCTACACCTTC.

This clonotype came up many times. The DNA for the CDR3 is TGCGCCAGCAGCAACTACAATGAGCAGTTCTTC. Translating it yields CASSNYNEQFF. The chain joins TRBV4-1 to TRBJ2-1, with D unclear. There are 11 residues in the CDR3. The V end was cut by 5 bases, the J end by 3 bases, with 2 bases between. Germline CDR1 MGHRA, CDR2 YSYEKL.

Many counts were recorded for this clonotype. V and J are TRBV5-1 and TRBJ1-2, with TRBD1 as a possible D gene (6 bases). Trimming removed 4 bases at V and 2 bases at J, with 12 bases between. The CDR3 loop spans 14 amino acids. CDR1 is SGHRS, CDR2 YFSETQ, per germline. CDR3 sequence: CASSPRTENYGYTF. DNA for the CDR3: TGCGCCAGCAGCCCCCGGACAGAAAACTATGGCTACACCTTC.

This clonotype has at least ten counts. The chain couples TRBV3-1 to TRBJ2-7; D call uncertain. The CDR3 covers 13 residues. V was cut by 0 bases and J by 3 bases, with 6 bases left in between. Germline V gives CDR1 LGHDT, CDR2 YNNKEL (reference sequence). CDR3 sequence: CASSQEKDYEQYV. CDR3 DNA: TGTGCCAGCAGCCAAGAGAAAGACTACGAGCAGTACGTC.

This clonotype was seen ten or more times. The chain combines TRBV7-9 with TRBJ1-1; D uncertain. The V gene lost 5 bases and the J gene lost 9 bases, with 13 bases spanning the gap. CDR1 is SEHNR, CDR2 FQNEAQ, per germline (reference sequence). The CDR3 is 12 amino acids. CDR3 sequence reads: CASSPALVKAFF. CDR3 coding DNA: TGTGCCAGCAGCCCTGCGCTGGTAAAAGCTTTCTTT.

The table lists this clonotype with many counts. The chain carries TRBV9 and TRBJ2-3; 10 positions match TRBD2. V gave up 0 bases and J gave up 1 base; unmatched junction bases: 5. Germline V CDR1 and CDR2: SGDLS, YYNGEE. The length of the CDR3 is 17 residues. CDR3 region: CASSVGGSGGRTDTQYF. The CDR3 region has the DNA TGTGCCAGCAGCGTAGGAGGTAGCGGGGGGCGCACAGATACGCAGTATTTT.

This clonotype was found many times. This sequence joins TRBV29-1 and TRBJ2-3; D is ambiguous. Germline V gene sequence: CDR1 SQVTM, CDR2 ANQGSEA. Between the trimmed V and J ends, which lost 6 bases and 4 bases, there was a span of 26 bases. CDR3 size: 17 residues. In DNA form, the CDR3 reads TGCAGCGTACGCCACGCGGCAGGCCCCGCAAAGGCAGATACGCAGTATTTT. It codes for CSVRHAAGPAKADTQYF.

The sample holds many counts of this clonotype. The V call is TRBV20-1, the J call TRBJ1-3; the D is unclear. CDR1 and CDR2 from the germline V gene are DFQATT and SNEGSKA (reference sequence). Trimming cost V 1 base and J 0 bases, with 13 bases left between them. The CDR3 is made up of 16 amino acids. The CDR3 protein is CSARVVRADSGNTIYF. CDR3 in DNA: TGCAGTGCTAGAGTCGTTCGGGCAGACTCTGGAAACACCATATATTTT.

In its sample, this clonotype was seen many times. The chain uses TRBV6-2 or TRBV6-3 and TRBJ1-5; D is perhaps TRBD1 (6 bases). This CDR3 is 16 amino acids long. V lost 5 bases and J 3 bases, leaving 17 bases between the germline ends. CDR1 is MNHEY, CDR2 SVGEGT, per germline. CDR3 amino acids: CASSHYGRGDNQPQHF. The CDR3 nucleotides read TGTGCCAGCAGTCATTACGGCAGGGGCGACAATCAGCCCCAGCATTTT.

This clonotype showed up many times. The chain is built from TRBV12-3 or TRBV12-4 and TRBJ1-1, with TRBD1 identical over 10 bases. V shed 8 bases and J 1 base; nucleotides not matched to a gene: 4. This CDR3 contains 14 residues. The CDR3 protein is CASLRDRGNTEAFF. CDR3 sequence (DNA): TGTGCCAGCCTCCGGGACAGGGGGAACACTGAAGCTTTCTTT.

This clonotype came up many times. The chain joins TRBV4-1 to TRBJ1-2; perhaps TRBD1 as D (5 bases). Germline CDR1 and CDR2: MGHRA and YSYEKL. Trimming stripped 4 bases from V and 4 bases from J, with 16 bases between. The CDR3 loop spans 15 amino acids. CDR3 bases: TGCGCCAGCAGCCCGGTAGGGGAGGAGGCCTATGGCTACACCTTC. This codes for CASSPVGEEAYGYTF.

This clonotype occurred many times. This chain connects TRBV5-5 to TRBJ1-5; no definite D call. The germline V and J ends were trimmed by 2 bases and 7 bases, with 10 bases remaining between them. Germline values: CDR1 SGHKS, CDR2 YYEKEE (reference sequence). The CDR3 runs to 13 residues. In DNA, the CDR3 is TGTGCCAGCAGCTTATGGGAAGGGCAGCCCCAGCATTTT. Amino acid sequence: CASSLWEGQPQHF.

The J gene is TRBJ1-1, the V gene TRBV9; D gene uncertain. Germline-derived CDR1 and CDR2 are SGDLS and YYNGEE. The CDR3 is 14 residues long. Trimming pared 2 bases from V and 6 bases from J, leaving 14 bases between. CDR3 bases: TGTGCCAGCAGCGTTGGGCGTCAGACCTCTGAAGCTTTCTTT. Translating it yields CASSVGRQTSEAFF.

This clonotype was seen repeatedly, ten times or more. The J gene is TRBJ2-2, the V gene TRBV9, with D hard to call. The length of the CDR3 is 19 residues. V gave up 4 bases and J gave up 1 base, with 23 bases separating them. Germline V gene data show CDR1 as SGDLS and CDR2 as YYNGEE. The CDR3 loop is CASSPPNPRTAENTGELFF. The CDR3 coding sequence is TGTGCCAGCAGCCCCCCTAATCCTCGGACGGCCGAGAACACCGGGGAGCTGTTTTTT.

The rearrangement joins TRBV19 to TRBJ2-3, with D possibly matching TRBD1 (5 bases). This CDR3 comprises 14 residues. Trimming took 5 bases from V and 4 from J, leaving 13 bases between them. Germline V gene data show CDR1 as LNHDA and CDR2 as SQIVND (reference sequence). Written as DNA, the CDR3 is TGTGCCAGTAGTCCTGGGGCCTGGGCAGATACGCAGTATTTT. Its translation is CASSPGAWADTQYF. The whole variable domain, remainder taken from reference TRBV19 and TRBJ2-3, is DGGITQSPKYLFRKEGQNVTLSCEQNLNHDAMYWYRQDPGQGLRLIYYSQIVNDFQKGDIAEGYSVSREKKESFPLTVTSAQKNPTAFYLCASSPGAWADTQYFGPGTRLTVL.

This clonotype was recorded at least ten times. J is TRBJ1-1 and V is TRBV18; a weak D match, TRBD1 (5 bases). V was clipped by 3 bases and J by 4 bases, with 12 bases between them. The CDR3 spans 14 residues. Germline CDR1 is KGHSH and CDR2 is LQKENI. For the CDR3, the DNA is TGTGCCAGCTCACCGGGTAGTCAGGGCACTGAAGCTTTCTTT. This encodes CASSPGSQGTEAFF.

This clonotype was observed at least ten times. This chain connects TRBV6-1 to TRBJ1-5; 8 bases map to TRBD1. Germline CDR1 MNHNS, CDR2 SASEGT. The CDR3 contains 14 residues. The V and J ends lost 5 bases and 3 bases, in that order; junction bases with no gene match: 3. Written as DNA, the CDR3 is TGTGCCAGCAGTCCCAGGGGGCTCAATCAGCCCCAGCATTTT. Protein product: CASSPRGLNQPQHF.

This clonotype was picked up many times. The CDR3 nucleotides read TGTGCCAGCAGCTTAGTGGGGGCAGACGAGCAGTACGTC. Protein sequence: CASSLVGADEQYV. This chain uses TRBV7-9 with TRBJ2-7; perhaps TRBD1 as D (6 bases). Looked up from germline, CDR1 is SEHNR and CDR2 is FQNEAQ (reference sequence). Trimming took 1 base from V and 5 from J, leaving 9 bases between them. The CDR3 covers 13 residues.